These 7 T cell receptor beta chains share one sample of origin, sequenced in a study of tissue-resident memory T cells in lung cancer. The CD8+ T cells were FACS-sorted according to CD103 expression. Each TCR sequencing library carried unique molecular identifiers. TCRdb reprocessed the reads via MiXCR and lists one record per CDR3 protein. Of 260 or so distinct CDR3 sequences in the sample, approximately 23% were seen once. Specimen: CD103- CD8+ T cells from lung tumor tissue. These receptors were obtained from a human donor with treatment-naive lung cancer (subtype not recorded).

To note about this clonotype: This likely comes from a read error, as the CDR3 has no conserved phenylalanine or tryptophan at its end. The gene calls are TRBV7-9 and TRBJ1-3, with 7 bases fitting TRBD1. The V gene's germline CDR1 is SEHNR and CDR2 FQNEAQ (reference sequence). The CDR3 consists of 16 residues. The V segment lost 5 bases and the J segment 0 bases; nucleotides outside the gene matches: 7. This CDR3 is CASSPSTGHSGNTIYL. Written as DNA, the CDR3 is TGTGCCAGCAGCCCGTCGACAGGGCACTCTGGAAACACCATATATCTT.

By share, this clonotype ranks as large. The V and J genes are TRBV5-4 and TRBJ2-5, with D possibly matching TRBD1 (5 bases). The ends were cut back, 1 base at V and 0 bases at J, with 16 bases in the middle. The CDR3 loop spans 17 amino acids. Per germline, CDR1 SGHNT and CDR2 YYREEE (reference sequence). The DNA of the CDR3 is TGTGCCAGCAGCTTGCCGCAGCCAGGGTGGGACCAAGAGACCCAGTACTTC. This gives the protein CASSLPQPGWDQETQYF.

In its sample, this clonotype is large (0.1 to 1%). The chain combines TRBV6-5 with TRBJ2-3; TRBD2 matches 8 bases. The CDR3 has 15 amino acids. V was pared by 4 bases and J by 3 bases, with 6 bases of the junction left unmatched. Germline values: CDR1 MNHEY, CDR2 SVGAGI. For the CDR3, the DNA is TGTGCCAGCAGTTGGGGCGGGGGGCATACAGATACGCAGTATTTT. Encoded protein: CASSWGGGHTDTQYF.

This clonotype is large. In DNA, the CDR3 is TGTGCCAGTAGTATAGCGGAGAACACTGAAGCTTTCTTT. Protein sequence: CASSIAENTEAFF. This chain connects TRBV19 to TRBJ1-1, with D unclear. V was cut by 1 base and J by 1 base, with 4 bases left in between. In germline, CDR1 is LNHDA, CDR2 SQIVND (reference sequence). CDR3 size: 13 residues.

This clonotype is large in the sample. The chain combines TRBV27 with TRBJ2-6; no definite D call. Germline loops: CDR1 MNHEY, CDR2 SMNVEV (reference sequence). The CDR3 loop spans 16 amino acids. V was cut by 4 bases and J by 0 bases, with 10 bases left in between. The CDR3 reads CASSSGRLSGANVLTF. Here the CDR3 DNA reads TGTGCCAGCAGTTCCGGACGTCTCTCTGGGGCCAACGTCCTGACTTTC.

Turning to this clonotype: With a far larger clone one base away, a read error is the likely cause. The chain has TRBV12-3 or TRBV12-4 and TRBJ2-3, with a tentative D call TRBD2 (6 bases). V shed 6 bases and J shed 0 bases, with 13 bases lying between them. CDR3 size: 15 residues. The CDR3 protein is CASRPSDSSTDTQYF. The CDR3 nucleotides are TGTGCCAGCAGACCTAGCGACTCTAGCACAGATACGCAGTATTTT.

Within the sample, this clonotype is large. The rearrangement joins TRBV4-3 to TRBJ1-6; TRBD1 is a possible D gene (6 bases). The germline V gene has CDR1 LGHNA and CDR2 YSLEER. There are 20 residues in the CDR3. The V gene lost 0 bases and the J gene lost 5 bases, with 23 bases spanning the gap. CDR3 protein: CASSQDPPGTTYIDNSPLHF. The CDR3 nucleotides read TGCGCCAGCAGCCAAGACCCCCCAGGGACAACATATATCGATAATTCACCCCTCCACTTT.